The 13 T cell receptor beta chains reported below all come from one sample, sequenced in a study of blood T cells in healthy people across ages. Next came a second PCR, run for about 7 to 12 cycles, which used a sample-barcoded 5' primer along with a J-beta primer mix. TCRdb called the 5' RACE reads again in MiXCR, with one record for every CDR3 protein. The table has 800,000 to 950,000 distinct CDR3 sequences, about 27% seen once. The sample was also reused in another study, on T cells of mothers and their children.

The sequencing sample was made of blood. These receptors were collected from a woman in her forties in good health.

This clonotype was counted only a few times. V and J are TRBV9 and TRBJ2-3, with D perhaps TRBD1 or TRBD2 (5 bases each). The CDR3 covers 18 residues. V dropped 3 bases and J dropped 2 bases, with 22 bases sitting between them. In germline, CDR1 is SGDLS, CDR2 YYNGEE. CDR3 sequence: CASSAPATGTQPTDTQYF. The CDR3, as DNA: TGTGCCAGCAGCGCCCCCGCCACCGGGACGCAGCCCACAGATACGCAGTATTTT.

In this sample, this clonotype turned up many times. This rearrangement joins TRBV5-1 to TRBJ1-2; D unclear. Germline V gene lookup returns CDR1 SGHRS and CDR2 YFSETQ. The CDR3 contains 14 residues. Trimming cost V 0 bases and J 2 bases, with 8 bases left between them. The CDR3 protein is CASSLAVGNYGYTF. Here the CDR3 DNA reads TGCGCCAGCAGCTTGGCGGTGGGGAACTATGGCTACACCTTC.

The V gene is TRBV5-1, the J gene TRBJ2-4; D may be TRBD1 (5 bases). V was pared by 5 bases and J by 0 bases, with 12 bases between. Germline CDR1 reads SGHRS; CDR2 reads YFSETQ. The CDR3 contains 15 residues. The DNA of the CDR3 is TGCGCCAGCAGGCAAGGGGAACTAGCCAAAAACATTCAGTACTTC. Amino acids: CASRQGELAKNIQYF.

This clonotype was seen repeatedly, ten times or more. The chain has TRBV20-1 and TRBJ2-5, with 14 bases matching TRBD2. The CDR3 spans 17 residues. The trim removed 2 bases at V and 4 bases at J, leaving 9 bases unmatched. CDR1 DFQATT and CDR2 SNEGSKA come from the germline V gene (reference sequence). The CDR3 here is CSARPRRLAGGRETQYF. The CDR3 DNA reads as TGCAGTGCTAGACCCCGAAGACTAGCGGGGGGGAGAGAGACCCAGTACTTC.

This chain uses TRBV12-3 or TRBV12-4 with TRBJ1-5; D not resolved. Trimming removed 3 bases at V and 0 bases at J, with 12 bases between. This CDR3 is built from 16 residues. Written as DNA, the CDR3 is TGTGCCAGCAGTTTTGAGGGAGGGCATAGCAATCAGCCCCAGCATTTT. Amino acids: CASSFEGGHSNQPQHF.

The chain joins TRBV6-6 to TRBJ1-3, with D tentatively TRBD1 (6 bases). The germline V gene encodes CDR1 MNHNY and CDR2 SVGAGI (reference sequence). The CDR3 is 17 residues long. Trimming shortened V by 4 bases and J by 2 bases, and 18 bases separated the two germline ends. DNA of the CDR3: TGTGCCAGCAGTTTCTTTGCCCGAGCAGGGGCTGGAAACACCATATATTTT. Its translation is CASSFFARAGAGNTIYF.

The chain employs TRBV28 and TRBJ2-1; D might be TRBD2 (7 bases). The CDR3 extends over 15 amino acids. Trimming left V 6 bases short and J 11 bases short, with 23 bases between. Germline V lookup: CDR1 MDHEN, CDR2 SYDVKM. The CDR3 loop is CASRFGGLRGNQQFF. The CDR3 nucleotides read TGTGCCAGCAGGTTCGGGGGGCTACGAGGGAATCAGCAGTTCTTC.

The rearrangement links TRBV12-3 or TRBV12-4 to TRBJ1-6; the D is unclear. The V end lost 3 bases, the J end lost 9 bases, and 6 bases lay between the germline ends. There are 12 residues in the CDR3. The chain's CDR3 is CASSFPGSPLHF. CDR3 bases: TGTGCCAGCAGTTTCCCCGGTTCACCCCTCCACTTT.

The rearrangement uses TRBV11-2 and TRBJ1-1; D is perhaps TRBD1 (5 bases). The length of the CDR3 is 17 residues. CDR1 and CDR2 from the germline V gene are SGHAT and FQNNGV. The germline V and J ends were trimmed by 1 base and 1 base, with 16 bases remaining between them. For the CDR3, the DNA is TGTGCCAGCAGCTTAGGTGATTGGGGACCTACGAACACTGAAGCTTTCTTT. This sequence encodes CASSLGDWGPTNTEAFF.

To note about this clonotype: A single base separates this from a much larger clone, so it may be a read error. The CDR3 DNA reads TGTGCCAGCAGTTTCCATGGGGGGCGCGTAGTCAATCAGCCCCAGCATTTT. This codes for CASSFHGGRVVNQPQHF. The V and J genes are TRBV12-3 or TRBV12-4 and TRBJ1-5; perhaps TRBD1 as D (6 bases). Trimming took off 3 bases at V and 3 bases at J, with 18 bases between the two ends. There are 17 residues in the CDR3.

Concerning this clonotype itself: Lacking the conserved final phenylalanine or tryptophan, this CDR3 likely reflects a read error. V is TRBV12-3 or TRBV12-4 and J is TRBJ2-3; 7 nucleotides match TRBD2. V shed 6 bases, J shed 1 base, and the junction held 10 bases outside the gene matches. The CDR3 is 16 amino acids. In DNA form, the CDR3 reads TGTGCCAGCAGCCCCCTTTCGGGAGGTGGCACAGATACGCAGTATTCT. Translated, it gives CASSPLSGGGTDTQYS.

This chain links TRBV7-2 with TRBJ2-1; D possibly uses TRBD1 or TRBD2 (7 bases each). V shed 7 bases and J shed 2 bases, with 21 bases lying between them. The CDR3 extends over 17 amino acids. Germline CDR1 and CDR2: SGHTA and FQGNSA. CDR3 DNA sequence: TGTGCCAGCACCGGGGGCAGGGGGGGCTTCACCTACAATGAGCAGTTCTTC. Amino acids: CASTGGRGGFTYNEQFF.

The rearrangement uses TRBV29-1 and TRBJ2-7, with D uncertain. Between the trimmed V and J ends, which lost 2 bases and 4 bases, there was a span of 12 bases. The CDR3 covers 13 residues. Germline V gene lookup returns CDR1 SQVTM and CDR2 ANQGSEA. CDR3 sequence: CSVESWEGYEQYF. The CDR3 bases are TGCAGCGTTGAATCCTGGGAAGGGTACGAGCAGTACTTC.